A single TCR beta chain is shown here with its context. Its antigen is not identified. Data came from immunoSEQ multiplex PCR; TCRdb stores just in-frame clones and leaves some out. The data show 97,000 or so clones, approximately 80% seen once. This specimen comes from a study of cytotoxic CD8 clonotypes in ibrutinib-treated CLL. About the research overall: Sequenced samples delivered averages of around 260,000 productive templates and roughly 94,000 productive rearrangements. Study-wide results and limits: The study found baseline clonality above age-matched healthy donors, tracking circulating CD8+ T-cell counts. The clonality rise at ibrutinib response reflected private clonotype expansion.

Trimming took off 5 bases at V and 4 bases at J, with 11 bases between the two ends. Germline CDR1 is LNHDA and CDR2 is SQIVND (reference sequence). The CDR3 runs to 14 residues. The sequence came from a human donor with chronic lymphocytic leukemia. The chain combines TRBV19 with TRBJ1-4, with D hard to call. The specimen comprised PBMCs, sampled after 12 months of ibrutinib treatment. Here the CDR3 reads CASSFQEFNEKLFF. In DNA form, the CDR3 reads TGTGCCAGTAGTTTCCAGGAATTTAATGAAAAACTGTTTTTT. The complete variable domain, with remaining parts taken from reference TRBV19 and TRBJ1-4, reads DGGITQSPKYLFRKEGQNVTLSCEQNLNHDAMYWYRQDPGQGLRLIYYSQIVNDFQKGDIAEGYSVSREKKESFPLTVTSAQKNPTAFYLCASSFQEFNEKLFFGSGTQLSVL.